The 19 T cell receptor beta chains below come from one sample, sequenced in a study of T cells expressing NK-cell markers. TCRdb re-called the 5' RACE reads and shows each CDR3 protein once, DNA omitted. The specimen's table records roughly 380,000 distinct CDR3 sequences. Sequencing used blood T cells: a sorted CD56 or NKG2C T cell subset, CD4+ or CD8+ T cells, or bulk PBMC T cells (not recorded which). The receptors shown here come from a man aged 18-69 years in good health.

The V and J genes are TRBV20-1 and TRBJ2-2; TCRdb's D gene call, TRBD2, goes unchecked for lack of DNA. This CDR3 comprises 18 residues. From germline, CDR1 is DFQATT and CDR2 SNEGSKA (reference sequence). This CDR3 is CSARDLTSGGANTGELFF.

The CDR3: CASSRTRATDTQYF. The chain joins TRBV27 to TRBJ2-3; TCRdb names TRBD1, which stays unverified in the absence of DNA. The CDR3 sequence is 14 residues long. The V gene's germline CDR1 is MNHEY and CDR2 SMNVEV (reference sequence).

The chain carries TRBV6-5 and TRBJ1-2; absent DNA, TCRdb's TRBD1 call cannot be checked. Germline CDR1 is MNHEY and CDR2 is SVGAGI. This CDR3 region has 12 residues. CDR3 in amino acids: CASSPGHRGYTF.

The chain has TRBV7-8 and TRBJ2-7; the D call of TRBD2 rests on TCRdb alone, since no DNA is present to check it. CDR1 is SGHVS and CDR2 is FQNEAQ in the germline V gene. There are 15 residues in the CDR3. This CDR3 reads CASHRRDYLMDEQYF.

The CDR3: CASSTTSGAYDTQYF. The chain recombines TRBV27 with TRBJ2-3; as DNA is missing, the TRBD2 call by TCRdb cannot be tested. Germline values: CDR1 MNHEY, CDR2 SMNVEV (reference sequence). The CDR3 loop spans 15 amino acids.

J is TRBJ1-1 and V is TRBV7-9; TCRdb selects TRBD1, and the lack of DNA leaves this call unchecked. Germline CDR1 and CDR2: SEHNR and FQNEAQ (reference sequence). This CDR3 spans 15 amino acids. The CDR3 spells CASSLTGQTLGEAFF.

This chain's CDR3 is CASSLSMGAKNIQYF. This chain uses TRBV12-3 or TRBV12-4 with TRBJ2-4. The CDR3 is made up of 15 amino acids.

V and J are TRBV5-6 and TRBJ2-3; TCRdb picks TRBD2, but there is no DNA to check that call. The germline CDR1 and CDR2 sequences are SGHDT and YYEEEE. This CDR3 has 17 residues. The CDR3 reads CASSPGRLAGGTDTQYF.

V and J are TRBV5-5 and TRBJ2-7. CDR1 and CDR2 (germline): SGHKS, YYEKEE (reference sequence). CDR3 length equals 15 residues. CDR3 amino acids: CASSSREIVPYEQYF.

This chain joins TRBV7-8 and TRBJ2-5. The CDR3 consists of 14 residues. Germline-derived CDR1 and CDR2 are SGHVS and FQNEAQ. CDR3 residues: CASSFHTIRETQYF. The whole variable domain, filled in from reference TRBV7-8 and TRBJ2-5, reads GAGVSQSPRYKVAKRGQDVALRCDPISGHVSLFWYQQALGQGPEFLTYFQNEAQLDKSGLPSDRFFAERPEGSVSTLKIQRTQQEDSAVYLCASSFHTIRETQYFGPGTRLLVL.

The rearrangement joins TRBV29-1 to TRBJ2-3; TCRdb's D gene call, TRBD1, goes unchecked for lack of DNA. Germline V gives CDR1 SQVTM, CDR2 ANQGSEA. There are 14 residues in the CDR3. The CDR3 region is CSVEGQGVMDTQYF.

This chain connects TRBV5-1 to TRBJ2-3; absent DNA, TCRdb's TRBD2 call cannot be checked. The V gene's germline CDR1 is SGHRS and CDR2 YFSETQ. The CDR3 is 18 residues long. This CDR3 is CASSIATVAGGSTDTQYF.

V and J are TRBV15 and TRBJ1-6. The CDR3 runs 15 residues. Germline V CDR1 and CDR2: LNHNV, YYDKDF (reference sequence). This CDR3 is CATSRAQGGNSPLHF.

V and J are TRBV6-4 and TRBJ2-3; TCRdb's assignment of TRBD2 cannot be checked, as there is no DNA. The CDR3 length is 12 residues. Per germline, CDR1 MRHNA and CDR2 SNTAGT. CDR3 loop: CASSPAGLAQYF.

This chain connects TRBV6-2 or TRBV6-3 to TRBJ2-7; the D call from TCRdb, TRBD1, cannot be confirmed without DNA. This CDR3 is 14 amino acids long. The germline gives CDR1 MNHEY, CDR2 SVGEGT. This CDR3 reads CASSHRGELYEQYF.

This chain uses TRBV5-1 with TRBJ2-7; without DNA, the TCRdb call of TRBD1 cannot be checked. Germline lookup yields CDR1 SGHRS and CDR2 YFSETQ. The CDR3 sequence is 16 residues long. The CDR3 region is CASSVTSGTGSYEQYF.

V usage is TRBV20-1 and J usage is TRBJ1-5. The V gene's germline CDR1 is DFQATT and CDR2 SNEGSKA (reference sequence). The CDR3 has 16 amino acids. CDR3 loop: CSALPPSRGTGQPQHF.

J is TRBJ2-7 and V is TRBV5-6; there is no DNA to check the TCRdb D call of TRBD1. Germline CDR1 reads SGHDT; CDR2 reads YYEEEE. The length of the CDR3 is 14 residues. The CDR3 is CASSWGQGKYEQYF.

The chain couples TRBV14 to TRBJ2-7; TCRdb names TRBD1, which stays unverified in the absence of DNA. Looked up from germline, CDR1 is SGHDN and CDR2 is FVKESK. The CDR3 loop spans 16 amino acids. The CDR3 loop reads CASSHSLAGQPYEQYF.